The TCR beta chain under discussion was sequenced for a study of blood T cell repertoires in COVID-19. Overall study context: Material from acute and convalescent COVID-19 was sourced from the United States, Italy and Spain. In each case, the material was cDNA or gDNA derived from T cells, B-cell-depleted T cells, or PBMCs.

Looked up from germline, CDR1 is SEHNR and CDR2 is FQNEAQ (reference sequence). Trimming removed 0 bases from V and 7 bases from J, with 6 bases in between. This CDR3 comprises 12 residues. In the source study's methods: Estimation of nucleated cell counts was performed using reference gene primer amplification. Profiling relied on immunoSEQ multiplex PCR, and the TCRdb table lists in-frame clones only, not all of them. The D gene and trimming were derived from the DNA, and the V and J assignments and clone size from that table. The profile shows fewer than 200,000 clones, about 89% of them singletons.

The sequence derives from a man aged 35-49 years with active or convalescent COVID-19. This sequence joins TRBV7-9 and TRBJ2-5; a weak D match, TRBD2 (5 bases). The sequencing input was peripheral blood. The CDR3 DNA is TGTGCCAGCAGCTTAGCTGGAGGGACCCAGTACTTC. Translating gives CASSLAGGTQYF.